This paragraph reports one TCR beta chain. In the PCR, 60 Vbeta and 13 Jbeta primers were used. Libraries were prepared by immunoSEQ multiplex PCR; TCRdb keeps only in-frame clonotypes and omits some of them. The profile shows approximately 130,000 clones, over 65% of them singletons. The entry originates in a study of cytomegalovirus exposure and HLA in healthy donors. This CDR3 is built from 13 residues. V lost 3 bases, J lost 6 bases, and 9 bases lay in between. Germline values: CDR1 SGHAT, CDR2 FQNNGV. Sequenced input: PBMCs. This sequence was found in a man in his late teens or twenties in good health and CMV-seronegative. The chain combines TRBV11-2 with TRBJ2-1, with TRBD1 as a possible D gene (5 bases). The DNA for the CDR3 is TGTGCCAGCAGCTTCGGCAGGGCCAATGAGCAGTTCTTC. This sequence encodes CASSFGRANEQFF.